The 3 T cell receptor beta chains presented below share a single source sample, sequenced in a study of shared clonotypes between healthy human individuals. The table came from immunoSEQ multiplex PCR; TCRdb's copy has only in-frame clones and leaves some out. The table includes under 700,000 clones, around 95% detected once. Naive CD8 cells lacked CD45RO, underwent positive selection for CCR7 and left out terminally differentiated effector memory CD45RA+ cells. The sequenced sample consisted of naive CD8+ T cells sorted from blood. All receptors derive from a woman in her twenties or thirties in good health.

With respect to this clone: The sample holds other DNA sequences that translate to the same CDR3. The chain joins TRBV19 to TRBJ2-7; the D is unclear. Looked up from germline, CDR1 is LNHDA and CDR2 is SQIVND (reference sequence). Trimming removed 3 bases from V and 0 bases from J, with 6 bases in between. This CDR3 is 13 amino acids long. Here the CDR3 DNA reads TGTGCCAGTAGTATCGCAGACTCCTACGAGCAGTACTTC. It encodes CASSIADSYEQYF.

V is TRBV7-9 and J is TRBJ2-5; D tentatively reads TRBD1 or TRBD2 (5 bases each). Germline V gene data show CDR1 as SEHNR and CDR2 as FQNEAQ (reference sequence). CDR3 length: 16 residues. The V and J ends lost 4 bases and 2 bases respectively, with 17 bases between them. CDR3 nucleotides: TGTGCCAGCAGCTCACGTGGGGGACCAATACAAGAGACCCAGTACTTC. Protein product: CASSSRGGPIQETQYF.

The chain has TRBV28 and TRBJ1-5; a possible D gene is TRBD1 (6 bases). This CDR3 region has 13 residues. With 7 bases removed from V and 5 bases from J, the gap between germline ends came to 12 bases. Germline lookup yields CDR1 MDHEN and CDR2 SYDVKM. CDR3 nucleotide sequence: TGTGCCAGCACAGGGGTTATGCATCAGCCCCAGCATTTT. Its translation: CASTGVMHQPQHF.